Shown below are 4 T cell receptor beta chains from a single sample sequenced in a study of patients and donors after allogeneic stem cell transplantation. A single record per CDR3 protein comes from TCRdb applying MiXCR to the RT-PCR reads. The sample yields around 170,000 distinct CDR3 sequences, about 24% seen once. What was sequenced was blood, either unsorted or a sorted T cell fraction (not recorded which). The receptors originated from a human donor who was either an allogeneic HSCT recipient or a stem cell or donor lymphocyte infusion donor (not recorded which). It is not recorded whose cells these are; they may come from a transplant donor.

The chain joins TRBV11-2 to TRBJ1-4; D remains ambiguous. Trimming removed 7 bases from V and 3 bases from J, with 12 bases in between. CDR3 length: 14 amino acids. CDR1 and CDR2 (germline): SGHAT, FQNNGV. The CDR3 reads CASILIEANEKLFF. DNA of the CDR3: TGTGCCAGCATCCTAATTGAAGCTAATGAAAAACTGTTTTTT.

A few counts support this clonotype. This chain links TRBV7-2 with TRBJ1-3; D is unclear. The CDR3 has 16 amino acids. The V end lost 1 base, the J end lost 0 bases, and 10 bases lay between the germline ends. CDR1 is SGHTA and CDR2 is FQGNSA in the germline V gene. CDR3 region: CASSLDGLRSGNTIYF. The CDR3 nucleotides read TGTGCCAGCAGCTTAGACGGACTGCGCTCTGGAAACACCATATATTTT.

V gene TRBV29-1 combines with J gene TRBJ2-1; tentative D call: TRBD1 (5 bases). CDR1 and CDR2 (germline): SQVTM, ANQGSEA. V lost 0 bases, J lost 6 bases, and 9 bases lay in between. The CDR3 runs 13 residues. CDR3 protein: CSVEDFRANEQFF. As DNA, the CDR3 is TGCAGCGTTGAAGATTTCAGGGCCAATGAGCAGTTCTTC.

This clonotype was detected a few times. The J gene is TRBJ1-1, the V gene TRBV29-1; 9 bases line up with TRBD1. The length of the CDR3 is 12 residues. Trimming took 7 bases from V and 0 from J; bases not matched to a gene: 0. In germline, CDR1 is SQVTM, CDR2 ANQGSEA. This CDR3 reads CSGTGVNTEAFF. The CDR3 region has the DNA TGCAGCGGGACAGGGGTGAACACTGAAGCTTTCTTT. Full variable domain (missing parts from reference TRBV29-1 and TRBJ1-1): SAVISQKPSRDICQRGTSLTIQCQVDSQVTMMFWYRQQPGQSLTLIATANQGSEATYESGFVIDKFPISRPNLTFSTLTVSNMSPEDSSIYLCSGTGVNTEAFFGQGTRLTVV.